The rows below give T cell receptor beta chains drawn from one sample of a study of T cell responses to AZD1222 COVID-19 vaccine. TCRdb's table, derived via immunoSEQ multiplex PCR, lists solely in-frame clones and lacks some. The profile shows about 120,000 clones, 88% of them singletons. The specimen was peripheral blood, collected on day 0 of AZD1222 vaccination. The receptors stem from an adult in good health. Both conserved end residues are part of each CDR3. The order of the fields is clone size, D gene, J gene, V gene, CDR3 protein, CDR3 DNA. The D gene is left open where the match is weak. A row's size may be missing; if present it is once, few, many or a size class.

clone_size: NA; d_call: NA; j_call: TRBJ1-4; v_call: TRBV7-2; cdr3_aa: CASSFSGPNEKLFF; cdr3_nt: TGTGCCAGCAGCTTTTCGGGACCGAATGAAAAACTGTTTTTT
clone_size: NA; d_call: NA; j_call: TRBJ2-1; v_call: TRBV11-2; cdr3_aa: CASSVRGSGGGWEQFF; cdr3_nt: TGTGCCAGCAGCGTCCGCGGGTCGGGCGGGGGCTGGGAGCAGTTCTTC
clone_size: NA; d_call: NA; j_call: TRBJ1-2; v_call: TRBV7-2; cdr3_aa: CASSLDGNYGYTF; cdr3_nt: TGTGCCAGCAGCTTAGACGGGAACTATGGCTACACCTTC
clone_size: NA; d_call: NA; j_call: TRBJ2-7; v_call: TRBV10-3; cdr3_aa: CATRGSYEQYF; cdr3_nt: TGTGCCACGCGAGGGTCCTACGAGCAGTACTTC
clone_size: NA; d_call: TRBD1; j_call: TRBJ2-7; v_call: TRBV5-1; cdr3_aa: CASSLATGGEPYEQYF; cdr3_nt: TGCGCCAGCAGCTTGGCCACAGGGGGCGAGCCCTACGAGCAGTACTTC
clone_size: NA; d_call: NA; j_call: TRBJ2-5; v_call: TRBV2; cdr3_aa: CASSEASYLQETQYF; cdr3_nt: TGTGCCAGCAGTGAGGCTAGCTACCTCCAAGAGACCCAGTACTTC
clone_size: NA; d_call: NA; j_call: TRBJ1-5; v_call: TRBV15; cdr3_aa: CATSRDIAGSQPQHF; cdr3_nt: TGTGCCACCAGCAGAGATATCGCAGGGAGCCAGCCCCAGCATTTT
clone_size: NA; d_call: TRBD1; j_call: TRBJ1-4; v_call: TRBV27; cdr3_aa: CASSPPGQEKLFF; cdr3_nt: TGTGCCAGCAGTCCGCCGGGACAGGAAAAACTGTTTTTT
clone_size: NA; d_call: NA; j_call: TRBJ1-6; v_call: TRBV27; cdr3_aa: CASNQEGVNSPLHF; cdr3_nt: TGTGCCAGCAATCAGGAGGGGGTTAATTCACCCCTCCACTTT
clone_size: few; d_call: NA; j_call: TRBJ1-2; v_call: TRBV5-1; cdr3_aa: CASSLAGVGGYTF; cdr3_nt: TGCGCCAGCAGCTTGGCAGGGGTTGGGGGCTACACCTTC
clone_size: NA; d_call: TRBD1; j_call: TRBJ2-3; v_call: TRBV29-1; cdr3_aa: CSVVMDRSAQYF; cdr3_nt: TGCAGCGTTGTTATGGACAGGTCTGCGCAGTATTTT
clone_size: NA; d_call: NA; j_call: TRBJ2-7; v_call: TRBV5-6; cdr3_aa: CASSLEYTVSYEQYF; cdr3_nt: TGTGCCAGCAGCTTGGAATATACAGTTTCCTACGAGCAGTACTTC
clone_size: once; d_call: NA; j_call: TRBJ1-2; v_call: TRBV10-3; cdr3_aa: CAIVGETNYGYTF; cdr3_nt: TGTGCCATCGTCGGGGAGACTAACTATGGCTACACCTTC
clone_size: once; d_call: NA; j_call: TRBJ2-5; v_call: TRBV15; cdr3_aa: CATSRDLGAGETQYF; cdr3_nt: TGTGCCACCAGCAGAGATTTGGGCGCGGGAGAGACCCAGTACTTC
clone_size: few; d_call: NA; j_call: TRBJ2-5; v_call: TRBV7-9; cdr3_aa: CASSAADRVQETQYF; cdr3_nt: TGTGCCAGCAGCGCAGCAGACCGCGTCCAAGAGACCCAGTACTTC
clone_size: once; d_call: TRBD2; j_call: TRBJ2-5; v_call: TRBV5-1; cdr3_aa: CASSFGTRGETQYF; cdr3_nt: TGCGCCAGCAGCTTTGGGACTAGAGGAGAGACCCAGTACTTC
clone_size: NA; d_call: TRBD1; j_call: TRBJ1-2; v_call: TRBV27; cdr3_aa: CASSFNRGWGYTF; cdr3_nt: TGTGCCAGCAGTTTCAACAGGGGCTGGGGCTACACCTTC
clone_size: NA; d_call: TRBD1; j_call: TRBJ1-1; v_call: TRBV6-6; cdr3_aa: CASSYGPGQGEAFF; cdr3_nt: TGTGCCAGCAGTTACGGGCCGGGACAGGGTGAAGCTTTCTTT
clone_size: once; d_call: TRBD2; j_call: TRBJ2-3; v_call: TRBV10-3; cdr3_aa: CAISDGAGVSTDTQYF; cdr3_nt: TGTGCCATCAGTGACGGGGCGGGAGTTAGCACAGATACGCAGTATTTT
clone_size: NA; d_call: NA; j_call: TRBJ1-2; v_call: TRBV2; cdr3_aa: CASSEVAGAGYGYTF; cdr3_nt: TGTGCCAGCAGTGAGGTGGCAGGGGCAGGTTATGGCTACACCTTC
clone_size: NA; d_call: NA; j_call: TRBJ1-1; v_call: TRBV7-9; cdr3_aa: CASSPPGNTEAFF; cdr3_nt: TGTGCCAGCAGCCCCCCAGGGAACACTGAAGCTTTCTTT
clone_size: NA; d_call: NA; j_call: TRBJ1-1; v_call: TRBV12-3/TRBV12-4; cdr3_aa: CASSPRGGAEAFF; cdr3_nt: TGTGCCAGCAGTCCCCGGGGGGGGGCTGAAGCTTTCTTT
clone_size: NA; d_call: NA; j_call: TRBJ1-3; v_call: TRBV6-5; cdr3_aa: CASSWDGGSGNTIYF; cdr3_nt: TGTGCCAGCAGTTGGGACGGGGGCTCTGGAAACACCATATATTTT
clone_size: NA; d_call: TRBD1; j_call: TRBJ1-1; v_call: TRBV3-1/TRBV3-2; cdr3_aa: CASSQVRTGVAAFF; cdr3_nt: TGTGCCAGCAGCCAAGTTAGAACAGGGGTTGCAGCTTTCTTT
clone_size: NA; d_call: TRBD1; j_call: TRBJ2-7; v_call: TRBV19; cdr3_aa: CASSIGDRGAEQYF; cdr3_nt: TGTGCCAGTAGTATAGGGGACAGGGGTGCCGAGCAGTACTTC
clone_size: NA; d_call: NA; j_call: TRBJ1-2; v_call: TRBV6-5; cdr3_aa: CASSREVTTEGYTF; cdr3_nt: TGTGCCAGCAGTAGGGAGGTCACTACGGAAGGCTACACCTTC
clone_size: NA; d_call: NA; j_call: TRBJ1-5; v_call: TRBV19; cdr3_aa: CASTPGRLGNQPQHF; cdr3_nt: TGTGCCAGTACCCCGGGGAGACTGGGCAATCAGCCCCAGCATTTT
clone_size: NA; d_call: NA; j_call: TRBJ1-5; v_call: TRBV18; cdr3_aa: CASSLGMTALNQPQHF; cdr3_nt: TGTGCCAGCTCCCTCGGTATGACAGCTCTCAATCAGCCCCAGCATTTT
clone_size: NA; d_call: NA; j_call: TRBJ1-6; v_call: TRBV20-1; cdr3_aa: CSASGFYNSPLHF; cdr3_nt: TGCAGTGCTAGTGGTTTCTATAATTCACCCCTCCACTTT
clone_size: NA; d_call: NA; j_call: TRBJ2-6; v_call: TRBV4-3; cdr3_aa: CASSQAHLFGLPSGANVLTF; cdr3_nt: TGCGCCAGCAGCCAAGCTCACCTCTTCGGATTACCATCTGGGGCCAACGTCCTGACTTTC
clone_size: NA; d_call: NA; j_call: TRBJ2-3; v_call: TRBV9; cdr3_aa: CASSAAGGGTDTQYF; cdr3_nt: TGTGCCAGCAGCGCCGCCGGAGGTGGCACAGATACGCAGTATTTT
clone_size: NA; d_call: NA; j_call: TRBJ1-6; v_call: TRBV3-1/TRBV3-2; cdr3_aa: CASSHRDNNSPLHF; cdr3_nt: TGTGCCAGCAGCCACCGGGATAATAATTCACCCCTCCACTTT
clone_size: NA; d_call: NA; j_call: TRBJ2-3; v_call: TRBV4-3; cdr3_aa: CASSQRLSTDTQYF; cdr3_nt: TGCGCCAGCAGCCAAAGACTGAGCACAGATACGCAGTATTTT
clone_size: NA; d_call: NA; j_call: TRBJ1-5; v_call: TRBV5-1; cdr3_aa: CASSQGQNQPQHF; cdr3_nt: TGCGCCAGCAGCCAGGGCCAGAATCAGCCCCAGCATTTT
clone_size: once; d_call: NA; j_call: TRBJ1-2; v_call: TRBV19; cdr3_aa: CASSTRDYGYTF; cdr3_nt: TGTGCCAGTAGTACCAGGGACTATGGCTACACCTTC
clone_size: NA; d_call: TRBD1; j_call: TRBJ1-2; v_call: TRBV27; cdr3_aa: CASSLKWDRDAYTF; cdr3_nt: TGTGCCAGCAGTTTAAAATGGGACAGGGATGCCTACACCTTC
clone_size: NA; d_call: TRBD1; j_call: TRBJ2-1; v_call: TRBV19; cdr3_aa: CASSTRQGGYNEQFF; cdr3_nt: TGTGCCAGTAGTACTCGACAGGGGGGTTACAATGAGCAGTTCTTC
clone_size: NA; d_call: TRBD2; j_call: TRBJ2-3; v_call: TRBV5-4; cdr3_aa: CASSPPPLAGVNTQYF; cdr3_nt: TGTGCCAGCAGCCCTCCTCCACTAGCGGGGGTTAATACGCAGTATTTT
clone_size: NA; d_call: NA; j_call: TRBJ1-2; v_call: TRBV6-5; cdr3_aa: CASSYSAGLGGYTF; cdr3_nt: TGTGCCAGCAGTTACTCGGCAGGCCTCGGTGGCTACACCTTC
clone_size: NA; d_call: TRBD1; j_call: TRBJ2-7; v_call: TRBV6-5; cdr3_aa: CASSLDRGIYEQYF; cdr3_nt: TGTGCCAGCAGCCTGGACAGGGGGATCTACGAGCAGTACTTC
clone_size: NA; d_call: TRBD1; j_call: TRBJ1-5; v_call: TRBV19; cdr3_aa: CASSPTGTGNQPQHF; cdr3_nt: TGTGCCAGTAGCCCTACCGGGACAGGGAATCAGCCCCAGCATTTT
clone_size: NA; d_call: NA; j_call: TRBJ2-3; v_call: TRBV7-7; cdr3_aa: CASSLNHGGDTQYF; cdr3_nt: TGTGCCAGCAGCCTGAACCATGGGGGAGATACGCAGTATTTT
clone_size: NA; d_call: TRBD1; j_call: TRBJ2-7; v_call: TRBV2; cdr3_aa: CASRDRGGTSSYEQYF; cdr3_nt: TGTGCCAGCAGGGACAGGGGGGGAACTAGCTCCTACGAGCAGTACTTC
clone_size: NA; d_call: NA; j_call: TRBJ1-4; v_call: TRBV6-5; cdr3_aa: CASSKRKGEKLFF; cdr3_nt: TGTGCCAGCAGCAAAAGGAAGGGTGAAAAACTGTTTTTT
clone_size: NA; d_call: TRBD2; j_call: TRBJ2-7; v_call: TRBV29-1; cdr3_aa: CSVATGLAGIGEQYF; cdr3_nt: TGCAGCGTTGCCACGGGACTAGCGGGGATCGGGGAGCAGTACTTC
clone_size: NA; d_call: TRBD1; j_call: TRBJ2-2; v_call: TRBV19; cdr3_aa: CASNRDRQNTGELFF; cdr3_nt: TGTGCCAGTAATAGGGACAGACAAAACACCGGGGAGCTGTTTTTT